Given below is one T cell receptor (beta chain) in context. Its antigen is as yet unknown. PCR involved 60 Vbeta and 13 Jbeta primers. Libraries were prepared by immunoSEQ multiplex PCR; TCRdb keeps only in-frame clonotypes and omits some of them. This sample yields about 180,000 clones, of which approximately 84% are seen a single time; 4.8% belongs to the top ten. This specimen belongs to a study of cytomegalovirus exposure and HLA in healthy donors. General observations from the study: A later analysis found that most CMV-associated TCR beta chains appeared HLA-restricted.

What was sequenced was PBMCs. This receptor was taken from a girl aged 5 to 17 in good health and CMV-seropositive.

The CDR3 loop is CASSPRGVTNEKLFF. The CDR3 DNA is TGTGCCAGCAGCCCCCGGGGAGTAACTAATGAAAAACTGTTTTTT. The chain uses TRBV11-2 and TRBJ1-4; D unclear. The CDR3 contains 15 residues. V lost 5 bases to trimming and J lost 1 base, with 11 bases between them. Germline V CDR1 and CDR2: SGHAT, FQNNGV.